This T cell receptor (beta chain) was captured by sequencing in a study of blood T cell repertoires in COVID-19. Looking at the study overall: PBMCs, B-cell-depleted T cells, or T cells provided the cDNA or gDNA that made up the material.

Trimming cost V 4 bases and J 6 bases; bases outside gene matches: 7. The CDR3 runs to 15 residues. Germline CDR1 is LNHDA and CDR2 is SQIVND (reference sequence). In the study's own analysis: Using reference gene primer amplification, nucleated cell counts were estimated. This table comes from immunoSEQ multiplex PCR, and its TCRdb copy is limited to in-frame clones, with some not included. The DNA gave D and trimming, while V, J and clone size come from that table. The sample records about 210,000 clones, almost 85% being singletons. The chain uses TRBV19 and TRBJ2-1; TRBD2 aligns across 9 bases. This clonotype originated in a middle-aged woman with acute or convalescent COVID-19. The sequenced material came from peripheral blood. The CDR3 protein is CASSTSGISGNEQFF. CDR3 nucleotides: TGTGCCAGTAGTACTAGCGGGATTTCGGGCAATGAGCAGTTCTTC.